The rows below give T cell receptor beta chains drawn from one sample of a study of blood T cell repertoires in COVID-19. TCRdb keeps only in-frame clones here, not all; method: immunoSEQ multiplex PCR. Seen here are approximately 170,000 clones, 70% to 90% observed once, and the top ten hold 9.5% to 13%. Source material: peripheral blood. The receptor source for this set is a woman in her fifties or sixties with COVID-19, enrolled during active disease. The CDR3 runs from the conserved cysteine through the conserved F or W.

J gene,V gene,CDR3 protein
TRBJ2-7,TRBV10-3,CAISVEQAYEQYF
TRBJ1-1,TRBV6-5,CASSRRQAYNTEAFF
TRBJ2-1,TRBV10-2,CASSVGLAVYNEQFF
TRBJ1-2,TRBV7-2,CASSLPQAPSYGYTF
TRBJ2-3,TRBV20-1,CSASGAGGLGDTQYF
TRBJ2-1,TRBV6-6,CASPLRLAVSYNEQFF
TRBJ1-3,TRBV30,CAWSVRGVPSGNTIYF
TRBJ1-1,TRBV19,CASTLRSGTEAFF
TRBJ2-3,TRBV30,CASSAGYGTDTQYF
TRBJ2-3,TRBV21-1,CASPGGLAVIQTDTQYF
TRBJ2-1,TRBV6-2/TRBV6-3,CASSNLANSYNEQFF
TRBJ2-5,TRBV20-1,CSARLQETQYF
TRBJ1-1,TRBV7-2,CASSFWTGGAFF
TRBJ2-2,TRBV4-3,CASSRTGGNGELFF
TRBJ2-2,TRBV7-8,CASSSWRLAGGGGELFF
TRBJ2-7,TRBV11-2,CASSLARSSYEQYF
TRBJ1-3,TRBV4-3,CASSQDTSSGNTIYF
TRBJ2-3,TRBV5-4,CASSLAGTSGTDTQYF
TRBJ2-2,TRBV7-2,CASSLNVGTGTGELFF
TRBJ1-5,TRBV7-8,CASSLGGVGDNQPQHF
TRBJ2-7,TRBV5-1,CASSPGQGAYEQYF
TRBJ1-5,TRBV10-3,CAISERSGDQPQHF
TRBJ2-7,TRBV28,CASSVATYEQYF
TRBJ2-7,TRBV5-4,CASSWVSGEQYF
TRBJ2-3,TRBV24-1,CATSETGGYSTDTQYF
TRBJ1-6,TRBV30,CAWSAQTSPSPLHF
TRBJ2-3,TRBV7-2,CASSFRGRAVDTQYF
TRBJ2-7,TRBV6-5,CASRTTGGEQYF
TRBJ1-3,TRBV9,CASSSSSRLTGGLNTIYF
TRBJ1-1,TRBV10-3,CAISESPGYTEAFF
TRBJ2-7,TRBV11-2,CASSNPTGEQYF
TRBJ2-7,TRBV10-1,CASSETSGGYEQYF
TRBJ2-3,TRBV27,CASSTQGGGIGDTQYF
TRBJ2-2,TRBV3-1/TRBV3-2,CASSQVPAGGGTGELFF